The 6 T cell receptor beta chains presented below share a single source sample, sequenced in a study of shared clonotypes between healthy human individuals. The assay was immunoSEQ multiplex PCR, and TCRdb's table has in-frame clones only and misses some. The sample has 2 million to 2.5 million clones, 90% to 95% seen once. Sequenced sample: naive CD4+ T cells sorted from blood. Subset: CD45RA+ positively selected. The receptors here all came from a man aged 18 to 30 in good health.

The chain is built from TRBV9 and TRBJ2-1; D possibly corresponds to TRBD2 (5 bases). This CDR3 spans 16 amino acids. Germline V gene data show CDR1 as SGDLS and CDR2 as YYNGEE. Trimming pared 0 bases from V and 4 bases from J, leaving 14 bases between. The CDR3 DNA sequence: TGTGCCAGCAGCGTAGCCCCAGGACCGGGGTACAATGAGCAGTTCTTC. Translation gives CASSVAPGPGYNEQFF. The whole variable domain, remainder taken from reference TRBV9 and TRBJ2-1, is DSGVTQTPKHLITATGQRVTLRCSPRSGDLSVYWYQQSLDQGLQFLIQYYNGEERAKGNILERFSAQQFPDLHSELNLSSLELGDSALYFCASSVAPGPGYNEQFFGPGTRLTVL.

The gene calls are TRBV14 and TRBJ2-5, with 13 bases lining up with TRBD2. The germline CDR1 and CDR2 sequences are SGHDN and FVKESK. Trimming took 4 bases from V and 5 from J; bases not matched to a gene: 7. This CDR3 contains 16 residues. The CDR3 coding sequence is TGTGCCAGCAGCCGGGCGGGGACTAGCGGGACGGAGACCCAGTACTTC. It codes for CASSRAGTSGTETQYF.

The chain links TRBV19 to TRBJ2-5; D may correspond to TRBD1 or TRBD2 (5 bases each). V lost 6 bases to trimming and J lost 3 bases, with 14 bases between them. This CDR3 contains 14 residues. The germline V gene encodes CDR1 LNHDA and CDR2 SQIVND (reference sequence). The CDR3 region has the DNA TGTGCCAGTAGGAACCCGGGGCTTAAAGAGACCCAGTACTTC. It specifies CASRNPGLKETQYF. Looking up the rest from reference TRBV19 and TRBJ2-5 gives the full variable domain: DGGITQSPKYLFRKEGQNVTLSCEQNLNHDAMYWYRQDPGQGLRLIYYSQIVNDFQKGDIAEGYSVSREKKESFPLTVTSAQKNPTAFYLCASRNPGLKETQYFGPGTRLLVL.

V gene TRBV5-4 combines with J gene TRBJ1-2; no definite D call. CDR3 length: 15 residues. Between the trimmed V and J ends, which lost 5 bases and 1 base, there was a span of 15 bases. Germline-derived CDR1 and CDR2 are SGHNT and YYREEE (reference sequence). DNA for the CDR3: TGTGCCAGCAGAGATAGGCAAGTACTTAACTATGGCTACACCTTC. Translation gives CASRDRQVLNYGYTF.

The rearrangement uses TRBV6-5 and TRBJ1-5; TRBD1 might be the D (6 bases). Deletions cut 6 bases from V and 1 base from J, with 13 bases between. The CDR3 has 15 amino acids. Germline CDR1 is MNHEY and CDR2 is SVGAGI. The CDR3 protein is CASRKQGGSNQPQHF. DNA of the CDR3: TGTGCCAGCAGAAAACAGGGTGGAAGCAATCAGCCCCAGCATTTT.

V gene TRBV10-3 combines with J gene TRBJ1-2; D not resolved. The germline gives CDR1 ENHRY, CDR2 SYGVKD. The V gene lost 11 bases and the J gene lost 2 bases, with 15 bases spanning the gap. This CDR3 spans 13 amino acids. Here the CDR3 DNA reads TGTGCCCACGAGATCGGGGTCAACTATGGCTACACCTTC. Residues: CAHEIGVNYGYTF.